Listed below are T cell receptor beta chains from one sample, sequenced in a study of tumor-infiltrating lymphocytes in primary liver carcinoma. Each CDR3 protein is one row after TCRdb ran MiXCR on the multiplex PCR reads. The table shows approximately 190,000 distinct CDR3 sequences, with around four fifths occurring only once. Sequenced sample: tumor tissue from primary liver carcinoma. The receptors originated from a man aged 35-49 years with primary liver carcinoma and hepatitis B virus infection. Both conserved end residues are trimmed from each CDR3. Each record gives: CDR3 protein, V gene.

AGRTDIGYDGYT | TRBV30
ASSQVPSGAYEQY | TRBV4-1
AAFNSEANVLT | TRBV6-5
SVTPRQGMGTEAF | TRBV29-1
ASSRDSTFSGNTLY | TRBV5-1
VSSLDRGGRIYNEEF | TRBV11-2
ASSRTLVSPVR | TRBV11-1
ASSSRWTGENDRY | TRBV11-2
SVLGGKGANEQY | TRBV29-1
SARDRVRGSGSEQY | TRBV20-1
ACSLNRVGRFYNEQF | TRBV11-2
ASSAVTGWVTNVQF | TRBV14
SARAPGQGRYGYT | TRBV20-1
ASSCLGGENIQY | TRBV6-2/TRBV6-3
ASSAGPTGNDEQF | TRBV5-1
ASRLDGGGGKNIQY | TRBV7-2
ASSQTTAGGWNEQF | TRBV6-6
ASRTQVGNEQF | TRBV28
ASSLGTHTEELF | TRBV12-3/TRBV12-4
TNSLAVGEQY | TRBV11-2
SVGSRLNTEAF | TRBV29-1
ASRRGASASYEKY | TRBV6-5
SVDRQGYTGELF | TRBV29-1
AIWWDTKNTGELF | TRBV6-1
ASSIGDRETQY | TRBV12-3/TRBV12-4
SVEVLDSQDTGELF | TRBV29-1
ASSENLIGTAVGETQY | TRBV6-1
ANSQDQGGQPQH | TRBV4-3
ATSRGGSVDEHF | TRBV15
ASSLAPSGEGYEQY | TRBV11-2
AISRLPGQGIPTSRRAGGEQY | TRBV4-1
ASSKGVAVGAF | TRBV6-2/TRBV6-3
ANSFQGPLDNKQF | TRBV11-1